Here is one T cell receptor beta chain with its context. What it binds is unknown. This CDR3 is built from 11 residues. Germline V lookup: CDR1 DFQATT, CDR2 SNEGSKA (reference sequence). In TCRdb, the 5' RACE reads were re-called with MiXCR into one record per CDR3 protein. The sample lists about 340,000 distinct CDR3 sequences; approximately 9% were seen once. The source of the sample is a study of T cells after yellow fever vaccination. General study results and limits: A weaker secondary response peaked on day 5, the primary on day 15.

This clonotype was obtained from a man younger than 30 who received the YFV17D yellow fever vaccine. The chain links TRBV20-1 to TRBJ2-1; D possibly corresponds to TRBD1 (5 bases). The specimen was PBMCs, collected on the day of the first yellow fever vaccination. CDR3 nucleotides: TGCATTGCGCCAAGGGGTAATGAGCAGTTCTTC. Protein sequence: CIAPRGNEQFF.